The rows below give T cell receptor beta chains drawn from one sample of a study of T cell repertoires in cytomegalovirus infection. No antigen is known for these receptors. Each CDR3 protein is one row after TCRdb ran MiXCR on the reads. The repertoire holds hundreds of thousands of distinct CDR3 sequences, with roughly 28% as singletons. The starting material was cultured PBMCs, obtained from culture after CMV antigen stimulation. Receptors originate from a human donor in good health (CMV status not recorded). Some clones in this sample may be carry-over from other donors' samples. CDR3s include the opening cysteine and the closing phenylalanine or tryptophan. Only part of the rows carry a size: once, few, many, or a class if the clone is expanded.

j_call | v_call | clone_size | cdr3_aa
TRBJ2-1 | TRBV6-1 | . | CASSATSGSVGEQFF
TRBJ2-1 | TRBV4-2 | . | CASSQDSAGRDNEQFF
TRBJ1-1 | TRBV6-6 | few | CASSYDYTEAFF
TRBJ1-1 | TRBV9 | many | CASSAQLNTEAFF
TRBJ2-1 | TRBV19 | . | CASQAGGAGVVNEQFF
TRBJ1-1 | TRBV27 | . | CASSPTTSGSRWAEAFF
TRBJ2-1 | TRBV5-4 | once | CASSPVGGGNNEQFF
TRBJ2-1 | TRBV24-1 | . | CATSALAVPYNEQFF
TRBJ1-5 | TRBV7-6 | few | CASSPGTGDGQPQHF
TRBJ2-2 | TRBV19 | few | CASSIVGGPNTGELFF
TRBJ2-1 | TRBV6-2/TRBV6-3 | . | CASRTGSGGGNEQFF
TRBJ1-5 | TRBV20-1 | few | CSFRTGDQPQHF
TRBJ1-2 | TRBV27 | . | CASSTRTGGYYGYTF
TRBJ2-7 | TRBV4-2 | . | CASSQGRRTSGDYEQYF
TRBJ2-1 | TRBV7-3 | . | CASSPSSVAAEQFF
TRBJ1-4 | TRBV20-1 | . | CSGRSRWSEKLFF
TRBJ2-2 | TRBV7-2 | . | CASSVWTGGTGELFF
TRBJ2-7 | TRBV19 | . | CASSTGGIGSYEQYF
TRBJ2-6 | TRBV5-1 | . | CASSTRSGANVLTF
TRBJ2-3 | TRBV3-1 | few | CASSPELARSRDTQYF
TRBJ2-7 | TRBV6-1 | few | CASKSASSYEQYF
TRBJ1-5 | TRBV7-2 | few | CASSSRQGNQPQHF
TRBJ1-2 | TRBV10-3 | . | CAIGQGNYGYTF
TRBJ1-2 | TRBV18 | . | CASSPERAYGYTF
TRBJ1-2 | TRBV20-1 | few | CSAPENNGYTF
TRBJ2-7 | TRBV5-1 | . | CASRLNPDSSEKYF
TRBJ2-1 | TRBV11-2 | . | CASSPRGLAGGNEQFF
TRBJ1-5 | TRBV27 | few | CASSFLIPAVEGASNQPQHF
TRBJ1-5 | TRBV12-3/TRBV12-4 | . | CASSLATANNQPQHF
TRBJ2-7 | TRBV28 | . | CASRRSGQGSYEQYF
TRBJ2-5 | TRBV28 | . | CASREQGRTETQYF
TRBJ1-2 | TRBV25-1 | few | CASSEGQGYGYTF
TRBJ2-1 | TRBV7-2 | many | CASSLSGQLPNEQFF
TRBJ1-3 | TRBV7-9 | few | CASSLQGARNTIYF
TRBJ1-2 | TRBV4-1 | few | CASSQDKGNYGYTF
TRBJ1-1 | TRBV2 | . | CASSGAGLRWAFF
TRBJ1-2 | TRBV20-1 | once | CSASRDSYGYTF
TRBJ1-4 | TRBV12-3/TRBV12-4 | few | CASSVTGILTQREKLFF
TRBJ2-1 | TRBV20-1 | . | CSARAYRDYNEQFF
TRBJ1-2 | TRBV7-3 | . | CASSLNDRGNGYTF
TRBJ2-4 | TRBV27 | . | CASSRTIAKNIQYF
TRBJ2-3 | TRBV7-6 | few | CASSLAGFTDTQYF
TRBJ2-5 | TRBV10-3 | once | CAISVAGQETQYF
TRBJ1-6 | TRBV14 | . | CASSQVGGNSPLHF
TRBJ2-7 | TRBV20-1 | few | CSARARTRSYEQYF
TRBJ2-4 | TRBV5-1 | . | CASSLAGTSNIQYF
TRBJ2-1 | TRBV28 | . | CASSGRPHNEQFF
TRBJ2-1 | TRBV15 | . | CATSRDWAGDYNEQFF
TRBJ2-3 | TRBV7-8 | many | CASSPASTDTQYF
TRBJ2-3 | TRBV7-2 | many | CASSPWSSGRGTQYF
TRBJ1-6 | TRBV7-9 | . | CASSPLQGADNSPLHF
TRBJ1-2 | TRBV7-9 | few | CASSIGQGAYYGYTF
TRBJ1-1 | TRBV2 | . | CASSEMDTEAFF
TRBJ1-2 | TRBV10-3 | . | CAISESEGDGYTF
TRBJ2-1 | TRBV12-3/TRBV12-4 | few | CASSPQRGVYNEQFF
TRBJ1-2 | TRBV2 | few | CASSSGQGFRALYGYTF
TRBJ1-1 | TRBV15 | . | CATSQTTGITEAFF